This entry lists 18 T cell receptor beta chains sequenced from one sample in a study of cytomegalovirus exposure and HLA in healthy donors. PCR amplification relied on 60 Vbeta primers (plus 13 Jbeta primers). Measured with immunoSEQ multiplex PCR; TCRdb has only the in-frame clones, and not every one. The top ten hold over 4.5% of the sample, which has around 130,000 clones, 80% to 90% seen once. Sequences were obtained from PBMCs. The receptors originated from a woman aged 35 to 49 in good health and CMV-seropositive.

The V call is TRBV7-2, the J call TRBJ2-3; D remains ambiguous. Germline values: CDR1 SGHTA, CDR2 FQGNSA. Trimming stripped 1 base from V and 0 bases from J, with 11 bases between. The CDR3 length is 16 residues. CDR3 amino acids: CASSLEPATSTDTQYF. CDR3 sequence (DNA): TGTGCCAGCAGCTTAGAACCAGCGACCAGCACAGATACGCAGTATTTT.

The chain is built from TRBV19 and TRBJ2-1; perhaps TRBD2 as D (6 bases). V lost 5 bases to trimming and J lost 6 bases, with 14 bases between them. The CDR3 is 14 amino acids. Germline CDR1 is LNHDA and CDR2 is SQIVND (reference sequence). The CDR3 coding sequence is TGTGCCAGTAGTGCTCGGGAGTGGTTCAATGAGCAGTTCTTC. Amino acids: CASSAREWFNEQFF.

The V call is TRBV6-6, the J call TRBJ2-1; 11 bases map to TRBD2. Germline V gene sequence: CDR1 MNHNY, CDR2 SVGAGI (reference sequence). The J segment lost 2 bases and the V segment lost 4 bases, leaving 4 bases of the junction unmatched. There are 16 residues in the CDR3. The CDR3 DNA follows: TGTGCCAGCAGTTCCGTAGCGGGAGGGCCCTACAATGAGCAGTTCTTC. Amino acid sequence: CASSSVAGGPYNEQFF.

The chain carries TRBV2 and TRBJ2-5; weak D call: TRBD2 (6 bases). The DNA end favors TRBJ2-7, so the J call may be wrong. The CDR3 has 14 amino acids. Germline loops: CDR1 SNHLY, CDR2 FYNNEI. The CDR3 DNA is TGTGCCAGCAGCGCCCTCGGGACTCACTACGAGCAGTACTTC. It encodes CASSALGTHYEQYF.

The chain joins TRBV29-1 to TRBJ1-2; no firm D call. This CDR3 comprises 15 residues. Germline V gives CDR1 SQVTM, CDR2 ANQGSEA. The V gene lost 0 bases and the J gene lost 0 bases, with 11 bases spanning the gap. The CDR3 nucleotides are TGCAGCGTTGAAGACCGATCCTACCCTAACTATGGCTACACCTTC. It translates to CSVEDRSYPNYGYTF. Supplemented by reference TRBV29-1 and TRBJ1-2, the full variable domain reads SAVISQKPSRDICQRGTSLTIQCQVDSQVTMMFWYRQQPGQSLTLIATANQGSEATYESGFVIDKFPISRPNLTFSTLTVSNMSPEDSSIYLCSVEDRSYPNYGYTFGSGTRLTVV.

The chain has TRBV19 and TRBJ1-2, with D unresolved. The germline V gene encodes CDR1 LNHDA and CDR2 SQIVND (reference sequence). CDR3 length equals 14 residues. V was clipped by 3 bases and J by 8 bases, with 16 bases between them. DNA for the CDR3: TGTGCCAGTAGTATCGGCAGCGCGAAGTGGGGCTACACCTTC. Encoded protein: CASSIGSAKWGYTF.

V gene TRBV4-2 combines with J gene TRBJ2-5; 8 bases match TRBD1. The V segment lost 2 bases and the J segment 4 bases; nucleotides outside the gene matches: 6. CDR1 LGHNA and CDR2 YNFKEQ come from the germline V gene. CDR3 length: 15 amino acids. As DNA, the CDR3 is TGTGCCAGCAGCCAACAACAGGGGGATGGAGAGACCCAGTACTTC. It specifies CASSQQQGDGETQYF.

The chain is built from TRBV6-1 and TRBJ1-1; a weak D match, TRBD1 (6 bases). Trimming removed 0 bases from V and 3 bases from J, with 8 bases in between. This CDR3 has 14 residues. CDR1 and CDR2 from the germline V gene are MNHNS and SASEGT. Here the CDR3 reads CASSEAGGDTEAFF. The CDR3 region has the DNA TGTGCCAGCAGTGAAGCAGGGGGTGACACTGAAGCTTTCTTT.

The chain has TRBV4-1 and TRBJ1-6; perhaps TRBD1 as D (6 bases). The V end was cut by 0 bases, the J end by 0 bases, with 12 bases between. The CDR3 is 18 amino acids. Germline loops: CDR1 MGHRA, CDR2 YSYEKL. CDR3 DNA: TGCGCCAGCAGCCAAGAGGGGGCGCAGAGCTCCTATAATTCACCCCTCCACTTT. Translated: CASSQEGAQSSYNSPLHF.

The CDR3 is CASSLVGRGNTIYF. The CDR3 DNA sequence: TGCGCCAGCAGCTTGGTGGGGCGAGGAAACACCATATATTTT. The chain recombines TRBV5-1 with TRBJ1-3; D perhaps matches TRBD1 (5 bases). Germline V gene sequence: CDR1 SGHRS, CDR2 YFSETQ. V gave up 0 bases and J gave up 4 bases, with 8 bases separating them. This CDR3 has 14 residues.

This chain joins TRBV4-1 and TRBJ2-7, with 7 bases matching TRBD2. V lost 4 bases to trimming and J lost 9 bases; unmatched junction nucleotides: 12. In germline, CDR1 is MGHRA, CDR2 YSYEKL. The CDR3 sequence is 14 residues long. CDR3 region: CASSPAGSLGVQYF. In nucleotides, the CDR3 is TGCGCCAGCAGCCCAGCGGGATCCCTCGGGGTGCAGTACTTC.

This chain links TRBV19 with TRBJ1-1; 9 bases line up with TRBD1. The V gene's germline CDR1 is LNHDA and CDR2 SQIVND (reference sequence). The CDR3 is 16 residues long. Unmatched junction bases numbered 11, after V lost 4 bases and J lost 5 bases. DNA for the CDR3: TGTGCCAGTAGTAATAGTATAAGCGGGACAGGGACTGAAGCTTTCTTT. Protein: CASSNSISGTGTEAFF.

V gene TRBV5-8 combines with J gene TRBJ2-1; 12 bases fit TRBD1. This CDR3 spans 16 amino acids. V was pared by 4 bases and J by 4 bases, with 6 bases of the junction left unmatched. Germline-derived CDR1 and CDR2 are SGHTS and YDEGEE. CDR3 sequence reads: CASSQGTGGPYNEQFF. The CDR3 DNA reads TGTGCCAGCAGCCAAGGGACAGGGGGCCCGTACAATGAGCAGTTCTTC.

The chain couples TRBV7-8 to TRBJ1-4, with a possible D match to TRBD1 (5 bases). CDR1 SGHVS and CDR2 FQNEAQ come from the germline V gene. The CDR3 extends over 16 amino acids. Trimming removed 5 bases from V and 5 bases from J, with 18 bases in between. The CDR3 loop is CASSPFETVFNEKLFF. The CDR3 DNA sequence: TGTGCCAGCAGCCCTTTCGAGACAGTCTTCAATGAAAAACTGTTTTTT.

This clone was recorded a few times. In DNA, the CDR3 is TGTGCCAGCTCTCCAGGGGCGCACTATGGCTACACCTTC. Its protein is CASSPGAHYGYTF. This chain links TRBV18 with TRBJ1-2; tentative D call: TRBD1 (6 bases). The CDR3 contains 13 residues. CDR1 KGHSH and CDR2 LQKENI come from the germline V gene. V was cut by 6 bases and J by 3 bases, with 11 bases left in between.

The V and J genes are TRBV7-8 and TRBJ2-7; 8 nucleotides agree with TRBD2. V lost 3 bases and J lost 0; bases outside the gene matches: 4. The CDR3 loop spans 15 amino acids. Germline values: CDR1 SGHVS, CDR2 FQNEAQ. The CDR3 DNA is TGTGCCAGCAGCTTCCCGGGGACTAGCTCCTACGAGCAGTACTTC. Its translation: CASSFPGTSSYEQYF.

CDR3 bases: TGTGCCAGCAGTTTGTCACCGCGGGGCAATCAGCCCCAGCATTTT. Protein: CASSLSPRGNQPQHF. The chain links TRBV28 to TRBJ1-5; D not certain. V shed 3 bases and J shed 2 bases, with 11 bases lying between them. The CDR3 spans 15 residues. Germline CDR1 and CDR2: MDHEN and SYDVKM. The whole variable domain, filled in from reference TRBV28 and TRBJ1-5, reads DVKVTQSSRYLVKRTGEKVFLECVQDMDHENMFWYRQDPGLGLRLIYFSYDVKMKEKGDIPEGYSVSREKKERFSLILESASTNQTSMYLCASSLSPRGNQPQHFGDGTRLSIL.

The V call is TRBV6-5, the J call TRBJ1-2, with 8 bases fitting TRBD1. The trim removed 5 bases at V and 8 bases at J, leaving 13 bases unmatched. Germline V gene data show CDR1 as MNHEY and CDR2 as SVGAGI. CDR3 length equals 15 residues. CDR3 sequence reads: CASSPSDRVSQGYTF. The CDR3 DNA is TGTGCCAGCAGTCCTTCGGACAGGGTGTCTCAAGGCTACACCTTC.